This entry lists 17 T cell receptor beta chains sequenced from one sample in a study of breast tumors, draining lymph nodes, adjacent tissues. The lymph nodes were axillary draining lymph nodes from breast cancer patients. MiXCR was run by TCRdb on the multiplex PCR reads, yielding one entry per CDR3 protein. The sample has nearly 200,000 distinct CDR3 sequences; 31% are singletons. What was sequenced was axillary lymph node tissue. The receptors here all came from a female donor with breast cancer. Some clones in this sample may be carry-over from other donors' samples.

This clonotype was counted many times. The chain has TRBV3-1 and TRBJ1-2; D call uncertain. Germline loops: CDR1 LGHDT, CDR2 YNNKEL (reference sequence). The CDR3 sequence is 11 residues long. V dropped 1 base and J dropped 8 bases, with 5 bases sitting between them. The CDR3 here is CASSQGEGYTF. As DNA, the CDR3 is TGTGCCAGCAGCCAAGGAGAAGGCTACACCTTC.

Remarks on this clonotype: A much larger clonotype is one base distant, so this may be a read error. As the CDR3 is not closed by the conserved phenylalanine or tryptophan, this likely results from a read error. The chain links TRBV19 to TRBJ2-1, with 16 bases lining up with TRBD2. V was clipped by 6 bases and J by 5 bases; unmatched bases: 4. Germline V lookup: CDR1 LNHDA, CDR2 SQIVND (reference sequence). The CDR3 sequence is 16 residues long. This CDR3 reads CASRGTSGRVDNEQFS. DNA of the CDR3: TGTGCCAGTAGAGGGACTAGCGGGAGGGTGGACAATGAGCAGTTCTCC.

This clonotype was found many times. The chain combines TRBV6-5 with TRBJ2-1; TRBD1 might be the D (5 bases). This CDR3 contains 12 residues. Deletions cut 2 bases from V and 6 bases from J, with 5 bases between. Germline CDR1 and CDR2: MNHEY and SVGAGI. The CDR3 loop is CASSYTGNEQFF. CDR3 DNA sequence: TGTGCCAGCAGTTACACAGGCAATGAGCAGTTCTTC.

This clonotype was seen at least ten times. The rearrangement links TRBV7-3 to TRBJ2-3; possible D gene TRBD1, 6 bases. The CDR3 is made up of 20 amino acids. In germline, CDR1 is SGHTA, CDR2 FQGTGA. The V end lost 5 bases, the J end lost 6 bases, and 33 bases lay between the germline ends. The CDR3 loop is CASSQEGQFRPQTYMDTQYF. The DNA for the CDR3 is TGTGCCAGCAGCCAAGAAGGACAGTTCAGGCCCCAAACTTATATGGATACGCAGTATTTT.

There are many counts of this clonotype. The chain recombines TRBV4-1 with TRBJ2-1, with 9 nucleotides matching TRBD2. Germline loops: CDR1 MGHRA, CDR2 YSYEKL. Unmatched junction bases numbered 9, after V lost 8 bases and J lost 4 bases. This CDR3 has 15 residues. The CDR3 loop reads CASARIAGAYNEQFF. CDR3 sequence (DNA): TGCGCCAGCGCTAGAATAGCGGGAGCTTACAATGAGCAGTTCTTC.

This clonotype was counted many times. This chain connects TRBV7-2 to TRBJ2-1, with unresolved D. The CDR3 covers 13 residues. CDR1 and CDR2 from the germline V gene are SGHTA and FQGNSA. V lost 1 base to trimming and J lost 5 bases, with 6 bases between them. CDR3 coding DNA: TGTGCCAGCAGCTTAGACCTTCACAATGAGCAGTTCTTC. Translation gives CASSLDLHNEQFF. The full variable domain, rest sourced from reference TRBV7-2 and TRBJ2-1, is GAGVSQSPSNKVTEKGKDVELRCDPISGHTALYWYRQSLGQGLEFLIYFQGNSAPDKSGLPSDRFSAERTGGSVSTLTIQRTQQEDSAVYLCASSLDLHNEQFFGPGTRLTVL.

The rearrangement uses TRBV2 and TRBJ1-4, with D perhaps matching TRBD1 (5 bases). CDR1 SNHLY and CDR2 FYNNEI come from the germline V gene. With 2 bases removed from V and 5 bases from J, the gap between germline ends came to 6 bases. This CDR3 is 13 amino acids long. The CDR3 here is CASSEWGNEKLFF. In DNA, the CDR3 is TGTGCCAGCAGTGAATGGGGCAATGAAAAACTGTTTTTT.

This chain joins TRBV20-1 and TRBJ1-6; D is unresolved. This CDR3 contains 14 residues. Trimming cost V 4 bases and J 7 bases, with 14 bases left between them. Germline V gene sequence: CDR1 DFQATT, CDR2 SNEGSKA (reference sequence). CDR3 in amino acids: CSANLAGGNSPLHF. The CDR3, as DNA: TGCAGTGCTAATCTAGCGGGAGGGAATTCACCCCTCCACTTT.

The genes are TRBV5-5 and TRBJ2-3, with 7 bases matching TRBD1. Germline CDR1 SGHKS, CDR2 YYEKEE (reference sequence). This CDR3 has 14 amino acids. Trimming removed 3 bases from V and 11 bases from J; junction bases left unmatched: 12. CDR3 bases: TGTGCCAGCAGCTCTACAGGGGCTGCCAATGAGCAGTATTTT. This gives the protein CASSSTGAANEQYF.

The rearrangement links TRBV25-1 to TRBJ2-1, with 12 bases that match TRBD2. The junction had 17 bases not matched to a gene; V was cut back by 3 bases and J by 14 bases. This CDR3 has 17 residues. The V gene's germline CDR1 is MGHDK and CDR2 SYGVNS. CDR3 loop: CASSDTGTSGYPPPEFF. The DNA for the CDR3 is TGTGCCAGCAGTGATACCGGGACTAGCGGGTACCCACCCCCGGAGTTCTTC.

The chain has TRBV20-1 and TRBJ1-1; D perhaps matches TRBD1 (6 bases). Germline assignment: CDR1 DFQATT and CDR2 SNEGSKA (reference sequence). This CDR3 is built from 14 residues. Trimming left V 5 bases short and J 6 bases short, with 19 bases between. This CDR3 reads CSALQQGLGAEAFF. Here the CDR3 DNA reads TGCAGTGCTCTCCAACAGGGCCTTGGCGCTGAAGCTTTCTTT.

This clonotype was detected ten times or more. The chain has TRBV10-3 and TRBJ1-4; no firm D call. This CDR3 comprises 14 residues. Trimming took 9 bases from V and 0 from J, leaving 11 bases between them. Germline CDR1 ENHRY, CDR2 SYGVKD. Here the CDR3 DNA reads TGTGCCATTCGCGGTCAGGCAACTAATGAAAAACTGTTTTTT. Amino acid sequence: CAIRGQATNEKLFF.

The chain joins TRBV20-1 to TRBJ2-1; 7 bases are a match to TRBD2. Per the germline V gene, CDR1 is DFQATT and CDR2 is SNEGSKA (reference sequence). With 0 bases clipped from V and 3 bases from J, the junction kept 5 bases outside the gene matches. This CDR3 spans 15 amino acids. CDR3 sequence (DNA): TGCAGTGCTAGAGATGGCGGCGGGGGCTACAATGAGCAGTTCTTC. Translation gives CSARDGGGGYNEQFF.

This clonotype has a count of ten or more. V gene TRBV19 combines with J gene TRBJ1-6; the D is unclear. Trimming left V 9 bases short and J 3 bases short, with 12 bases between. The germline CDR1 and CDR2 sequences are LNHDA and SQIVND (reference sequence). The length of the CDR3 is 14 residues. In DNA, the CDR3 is TGTGCCAGCGCCCCAGGCCTCTATAATTCACCCCTCCACTTT. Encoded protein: CASAPGLYNSPLHF.

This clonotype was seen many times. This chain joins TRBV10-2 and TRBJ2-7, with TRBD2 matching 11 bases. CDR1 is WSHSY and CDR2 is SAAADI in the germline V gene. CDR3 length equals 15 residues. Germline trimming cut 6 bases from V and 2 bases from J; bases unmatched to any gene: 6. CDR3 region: CASRVGLAVTYEQYF. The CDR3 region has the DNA TGCGCCAGCAGGGTGGGACTAGCGGTTACCTACGAGCAGTACTTC.

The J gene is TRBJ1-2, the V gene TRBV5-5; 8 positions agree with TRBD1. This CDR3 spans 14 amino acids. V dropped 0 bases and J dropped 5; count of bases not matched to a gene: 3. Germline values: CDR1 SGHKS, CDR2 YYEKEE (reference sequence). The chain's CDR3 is CASSLAQGAYGYTF. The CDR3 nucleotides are TGTGCCAGCAGCTTGGCCCAGGGGGCGTATGGCTACACCTTC.

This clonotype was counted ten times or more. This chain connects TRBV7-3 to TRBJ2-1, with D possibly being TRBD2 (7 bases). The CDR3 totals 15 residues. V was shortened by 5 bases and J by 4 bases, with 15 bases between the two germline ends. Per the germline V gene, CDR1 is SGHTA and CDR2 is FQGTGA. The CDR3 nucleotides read TGTGCCAGCAGCCTTCTGGCGGGGGCGTACAATGAGCAGTTCTTC. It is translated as CASSLLAGAYNEQFF. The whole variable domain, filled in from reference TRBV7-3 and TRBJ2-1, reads GAGVSQTPSNKVTEKGKYVELRCDPISGHTALYWYRQSLGQGPEFLIYFQGTGAADDSGLPNDRFFAVRPEGSVSTLKIQRTERGDSAVYLCASSLLAGAYNEQFFGPGTRLTVL.